The present entry profiles one TCR beta chain with its context. Per the germline V gene, CDR1 is SNHLY and CDR2 is FYNNEI. V was trimmed by 7 bases and J by 1 base, leaving 26 bases between them. The CDR3 loop spans 18 amino acids. This specimen comes from a study of cytomegalovirus exposure and HLA in healthy donors. The PCR used 60 Vbeta and 13 Jbeta primers. TCRdb's table, derived via immunoSEQ multiplex PCR, lists solely in-frame clones and lacks some. The table has approximately 280,000 clones, around nine tenths seen once. This chain links TRBV2 with TRBJ2-7; D might be TRBD1 (5 bases). The sequencing sample was made of PBMCs. The TCR comes from a woman in her late teens or twenties in good health and CMV-seronegative. Here the CDR3 reads CASTHIAPSGIGSYEQYF. The CDR3 DNA is TGTGCCAGCACTCATATAGCCCCCTCAGGGATAGGTTCCTACGAGCAGTACTTC. Combining the CDR3 with reference TRBV2 and TRBJ2-7 gives the whole variable domain EPEVTQTPSHQVTQMGQEVILRCVPISNHLYFYWYRQILGQKVEFLVSFYNNEISEKSEIFDDQFSVERPDGSNFTLKIRSTKLEDSAMYFCASTHIAPSGIGSYEQYFGPGTRLTVT.